This note documents a single T cell receptor (beta chain) sequence. The sample is drawn from a study of beta chain features in type 1 diabetes. This CDR3 contains 13 residues. Per germline, CDR1 ENHRY and CDR2 SYGVKD. V shed 7 bases and J shed 3 bases, with 12 bases lying between them. Every isolated RNA sample was fully reverse transcribed, so sequencing captured expressed TCRB transcripts. Data came from immunoSEQ multiplex PCR; TCRdb stores just in-frame clones and leaves some out. Seen here are about 900,000 clones, about 17% observed once, and the top ten hold around 0.02%. This sequence was found in a young woman in good health. The sequenced sample was naive CD4+ T cells from blood. This chain joins TRBV10-3 and TRBJ1-1; the D is unclear. This chain's CDR3 is CAIIQREDTEAFF. As DNA, the CDR3 is TGTGCCATCATTCAAAGGGAGGACACTGAAGCTTTCTTT.